Shown below are 32 T cell receptor beta chains from a single sample sequenced in a study of shared clonotypes between healthy human individuals. Here immunoSEQ multiplex PCR was the method, and the copy in TCRdb shows in-frame clones only, minus some. In the table there are around 2,000,000 clones, about 95% of which are singletons. Terminally differentiated effector memory CD45RA+ cells were excluded by CCR7 positive selection of CD45RO-negative cells. The sample comprised naive CD8+ T cells sorted from blood. The receptors here all came from a man younger than 35 in good health.

Concerning this clone: The same CDR3 also results from other DNA sequences found in this sample. The chain couples TRBV9 to TRBJ1-2; D ambiguous. Trimming pared 0 bases from V and 5 bases from J, leaving 8 bases between. Germline V gene data show CDR1 as SGDLS and CDR2 as YYNGEE. The CDR3 runs to 13 residues. In DNA, the CDR3 is TGTGCCAGCAGCGTAGCGTCCGATTATGGCTACACCTTC. Translated, it gives CASSVASDYGYTF.

The rearrangement links TRBV20-1 to TRBJ2-7, with D unclear. This CDR3 has 11 amino acids. Trimming removed 5 bases from V and 3 bases from J, with 8 bases in between. Germline CDR1 reads DFQATT; CDR2 reads SNEGSKA (reference sequence). CDR3 protein: CSAGRVYEQYF. CDR3 sequence (DNA): TGCAGTGCTGGTAGGGTCTACGAGCAGTACTTC.

The V gene is TRBV13, the J gene TRBJ1-2, with 8 bases identical to TRBD1. Germline V gene data show CDR1 as PRHDT and CDR2 as FYEKMQ (reference sequence). V was clipped by 5 bases and J by 2 bases; unmatched bases: 10. The CDR3 extends over 16 amino acids. CDR3 in amino acids: CASSLTGGVSNYGYTF. The CDR3 DNA reads TGTGCCAGCAGCCTCACAGGGGGGGTTTCGAACTATGGCTACACCTTC. Together with reference TRBV13 and TRBJ1-2, the CDR3 gives the full variable domain: AAGVIQSPRHLIKEKRETATLKCYPIPRHDTVYWYQQGPGQDPQFLISFYEKMQSDKGSIPDRFSAQQFSDYHSELNMSSLELGDSALYFCASSLTGGVSNYGYTFGSGTRLTVV.

The rearrangement links TRBV11-2 to TRBJ2-7; the D is unclear. CDR1 and CDR2 from the germline V gene are SGHAT and FQNNGV. The CDR3 is 12 residues long. V was pared by 5 bases and J by 7 bases, with 12 bases between. In nucleotides, the CDR3 is TGTGCCAGCAGCCCTCTCGGAAGGGAGCAGTACTTC. This gives the protein CASSPLGREQYF.

A single count supports this clone. The rearrangement joins TRBV7-6 to TRBJ2-7, with 13 nucleotides matching TRBD2. The CDR3 length is 15 residues. Trimming removed 5 bases from V and 4 bases from J; junction bases left unmatched: 5. Germline lookup yields CDR1 SGHVS and CDR2 FNYEAQ. The CDR3 DNA reads TGTGCCAGCAGCCCGGGGACTAGCGGGGAGTACGAGCAGTACTTC. It yields the protein CASSPGTSGEYEQYF.

The chain couples TRBV5-1 to TRBJ2-2, with D possibly being TRBD1 (6 bases). CDR1 and CDR2 from the germline V gene are SGHRS and YFSETQ. The V gene lost 7 bases and the J gene lost 4 bases, with 14 bases spanning the gap. The CDR3 runs to 14 residues. The CDR3 sequence is CASYTQGVTGELFF. In DNA form, the CDR3 reads TGCGCCAGCTACACACAGGGAGTCACCGGGGAGCTGTTTTTT.

The J gene is TRBJ1-6, the V gene TRBV30; no definite D call. Germline CDR1 reads GTSNPN; CDR2 reads SVGIG (reference sequence). V dropped 3 bases and J dropped 3 bases, with 9 bases sitting between them. The CDR3 covers 14 residues. For the CDR3, the DNA is TGTGCCTGGAGGCACGAGAACTATAATTCACCCCTCCACTTT. This encodes CAWRHENYNSPLHF.

The chain recombines TRBV4-1 with TRBJ2-3; possibly TRBD1 or TRBD2 for D (5 bases each). V lost 5 bases, J lost 1 base, and 13 bases lay in between. The CDR3 is 15 amino acids. Germline V CDR1 and CDR2: MGHRA, YSYEKL. CDR3 nucleotide sequence: TGCGCCAGCAGCTTCCGGGACCGAGGCACAGATACGCAGTATTTT. Encoded protein: CASSFRDRGTDTQYF.

Note on this clone: Other DNA sequences from this sample encode an identical CDR3 as well. This chain's CDR3 is CASSLDGSPYEQYF. DNA for the CDR3: TGCGCCAGCAGCTTGGACGGCAGCCCCTACGAGCAGTACTTC. The rearrangement links TRBV5-1 to TRBJ2-7; D is unresolved. Per germline, CDR1 SGHRS and CDR2 YFSETQ. This CDR3 spans 14 amino acids. The V and J ends lost 0 bases and 2 bases respectively, with 9 bases between them.

V usage is TRBV19 and J usage is TRBJ2-7; 8 positions match TRBD2. J gave up 7 bases and V 5 bases, and 10 bases lay outside the gene matches. Germline assignment: CDR1 LNHDA and CDR2 SQIVND (reference sequence). The CDR3 sequence is 14 residues long. Here the CDR3 DNA reads TGTGCCAGTAGTGGGGCCAGCGGGAGTGAGGAGCAGTACTTC. Translating it yields CASSGASGSEEQYF.

V usage is TRBV29-1 and J usage is TRBJ1-1; 8 nucleotides line up with TRBD1. CDR3 size: 15 residues. With V trimmed by 1 base and J by 5 bases, 9 bases remained unmatched. The germline CDR1 and CDR2 sequences are SQVTM and ANQGSEA. The CDR3 loop reads CSVEAEPGGRTEAFF. The CDR3 bases are TGCAGCGTTGAAGCGGAGCCAGGGGGCAGGACTGAAGCTTTCTTT.

This rearrangement joins TRBV10-2 to TRBJ1-5, with D uncertain. The CDR3 is 13 residues long. Deletions cut 3 bases from V and 4 bases from J, with 7 bases between. Germline CDR1 is WSHSY and CDR2 is SAAADI. DNA for the CDR3: TGCGCCAGCAGTGATGGGGAGAATCAGCCCCAGCATTTT. This translates into CASSDGENQPQHF.

This chain uses TRBV11-1 with TRBJ1-5; no firm D call. CDR1 SGHAT and CDR2 FQDESV come from the germline V gene (reference sequence). V lost 8 bases and J 7 bases, leaving 15 bases between the germline ends. There are 13 residues in the CDR3. CDR3 sequence: CASASGSGQPQHF. CDR3 nucleotide sequence: TGTGCCAGCGCTTCGGGCAGCGGGCAGCCCCAGCATTTT.

The chain couples TRBV5-6 to TRBJ2-1, with 10 bases that match TRBD2. Trimming removed 0 bases from V and 4 bases from J; junction bases left unmatched: 7. Germline-derived CDR1 and CDR2 are SGHDT and YYEEEE. This CDR3 comprises 17 residues. The CDR3 DNA reads as TGTGCCAGCAGCTTGGGAGGCGGACTAGCGGATTACAATGAGCAGTTCTTC. This codes for CASSLGGGLADYNEQFF.

This chain joins TRBV4-1 and TRBJ2-7; TRBD1 might be the D (7 bases). There are 13 residues in the CDR3. The V end was cut by 2 bases, the J end by 6 bases, with 11 bases between. CDR1 MGHRA and CDR2 YSYEKL come from the germline V gene. CDR3 region: CASSQSGGGEQYF. The CDR3 bases are TGCGCCAGCAGCCAATCAGGGGGAGGCGAGCAGTACTTC.

This sequence joins TRBV5-5 and TRBJ2-1, with a tentative D call TRBD1 (6 bases). The germline gives CDR1 SGHKS, CDR2 YYEKEE (reference sequence). Deletions cut 5 bases from V and 2 bases from J, with 14 bases between. This CDR3 is 15 amino acids long. Written as DNA, the CDR3 is TGTGCCAGCAGTTTAAACCGGGACACCTACAATGAGCAGTTCTTC. It yields the protein CASSLNRDTYNEQFF.

The chain combines TRBV5-1 with TRBJ2-1, with D perhaps matching TRBD2 (5 bases). V was pared by 0 bases and J by 4 bases, with 11 bases between. The CDR3 is 15 amino acids. The germline gives CDR1 SGHRS, CDR2 YFSETQ. In nucleotides, the CDR3 is TGCGCCAGCAGCTTGGGGACTGCAGCTTACAATGAGCAGTTCTTC. Protein: CASSLGTAAYNEQFF.

The J gene is TRBJ1-5, the V gene TRBV28; no clear D. Trimming took 3 bases from V and 8 from J, leaving 17 bases between them. Germline V CDR1 and CDR2: MDHEN, SYDVKM. This CDR3 comprises 15 residues. The CDR3 reads CASSFVPGDREPQHF. CDR3 bases: TGTGCCAGCAGTTTCGTACCCGGGGATCGGGAGCCCCAGCATTTT.

This chain joins TRBV10-3 and TRBJ2-7; 13 bases match TRBD2. Germline V gene data show CDR1 as ENHRY and CDR2 as SYGVKD. The V and J ends lost 8 bases and 2 bases, in that order; junction bases with no gene match: 12. The CDR3 spans 17 residues. The CDR3 region has the DNA TGTGCCATCGCAGATTGGACTAGCGGGGGCCCAGCCTACGAGCAGTACTTC. It yields the protein CAIADWTSGGPAYEQYF.

Turning to this clone: Different DNA sequences within this sample yield the same CDR3. The V call is TRBV5-4, the J call TRBJ2-7, with D uncertain. This CDR3 spans 13 amino acids. V was pared by 2 bases and J by 0 bases, with 6 bases between. Germline V gives CDR1 SGHNT, CDR2 YYREEE (reference sequence). The CDR3 nucleotides read TGTGCCAGCAGCTTAAGTAGCTCCTACGAGCAGTACTTC. Protein product: CASSLSSSYEQYF. Based on the CDR3 plus reference TRBV5-4 and TRBJ2-7, the full variable domain is ETGVTQSPTHLIKTRGQQVTLRCSSQSGHNTVSWYQQALGQGPQFIFQYYREEENGRGNFPPRFSGLQFPNYSSELNVNALELDDSALYLCASSLSSSYEQYFGPGTRLTVT.

The chain employs TRBV5-6 and TRBJ2-7; 8 positions match TRBD1. The CDR3 runs to 14 residues. The V gene's germline CDR1 is SGHDT and CDR2 YYEEEE. V shed 4 bases, J shed 4 bases, and the junction held 7 bases outside the gene matches. The DNA for the CDR3 is TGTGCCAGCAGCGGGGGACAGGACAGTTACGAGCAGTACTTC. Protein sequence: CASSGGQDSYEQYF.

This sequence joins TRBV10-1 and TRBJ2-2; 13 nucleotides align to TRBD2. Germline V CDR1 and CDR2: WNHNN, SYGVQD (reference sequence). The CDR3 totals 17 residues. V was pared by 6 bases and J by 6 bases, with 10 bases of the junction left unmatched. The CDR3 nucleotides are TGCGCCAGCAGCCCAGGACTAGCGGGAGCGCTCGCCGGGGAGCTGTTTTTT. Protein product: CASSPGLAGALAGELFF.

The chain carries TRBV1 and TRBJ2-4; the D call of TRBD1 is as the table states it, not checked on the DNA. TRBV1 is an annotated pseudogene. The CDR3 has 17 residues. In DNA, the CDR3 is TGCACCAGCAGCCTCTCGACAGGGCCTCTAGCCAAAAACATTCAGTACTTC. This sequence encodes CTSSLSTGPLAKNIQYF.

The genes are TRBV10-2 and TRBJ2-1; TRBD2 agrees at 8 bases. After removal of 0 bases from V and 9 bases from J, the junction contained 4 bases not matched to a gene. This CDR3 comprises 14 residues. CDR1 is WSHSY, CDR2 SAAADI, per germline. Written as DNA, the CDR3 is TGCGCCAGCAGTGAGTCGGGGACTAGTCCTGAGCAGTTCTTC. Encoded protein: CASSESGTSPEQFF.

V gene TRBV30 combines with J gene TRBJ2-3; 11 nucleotides align to TRBD2. CDR3 size: 14 residues. Trimming cost V 5 bases and J 2 bases; bases outside gene matches: 3. Germline CDR1 GTSNPN, CDR2 SVGIG (reference sequence). The CDR3 region has the DNA TGTGCCTGGGGGACTAGCGGACCCACAGATACGCAGTATTTT. Protein sequence: CAWGTSGPTDTQYF.

The genes are TRBV10-2 and TRBJ2-7; D possibly uses TRBD1 or TRBD2 (5 bases each). The germline CDR1 and CDR2 sequences are WSHSY and SAAADI. V was shortened by 3 bases and J by 1 base, with 16 bases between the two germline ends. The CDR3 is made up of 16 amino acids. This CDR3 is CASSEGESVGSYEQYF. The DNA of the CDR3 is TGCGCCAGCAGTGAAGGGGAGAGTGTAGGGTCCTACGAGCAGTACTTC.

The CDR3 nucleotides are TGCGCCAGCAGCCTTCGGGACAGGGGGCGCCCGGAGCTGTTTTTT. Translation: CASSLRDRGRPELFF. The rearrangement links TRBV4-1 to TRBJ2-2; 12 bases agree with TRBD1. Unmatched junction bases numbered 7, after V lost 4 bases and J lost 10 bases. Germline CDR1 reads MGHRA; CDR2 reads YSYEKL. This CDR3 contains 15 residues.

The V gene is TRBV27, the J gene TRBJ2-2, with 8 nucleotides matching TRBD2. Germline CDR1 MNHEY, CDR2 SMNVEV (reference sequence). V lost 8 bases to trimming and J lost 0 bases; unmatched junction nucleotides: 2. The CDR3 runs to 14 residues. In DNA form, the CDR3 reads TGTGCCAGCCGGGGGGGAGCGAACACCGGGGAGCTGTTTTTT. Amino acids: CASRGGANTGELFF.

This clone was seen only a few times. In the same sample, other DNA sequences code for this CDR3. The CDR3 sequence: CASSVGGGTGELFF. The CDR3 region has the DNA TGTGCCAGCAGCGTAGGGGGCGGGACCGGGGAGCTGTTTTTT. The chain recombines TRBV9 with TRBJ2-2; tentatively, D is TRBD1 or TRBD2 (5 bases each). The CDR3 sequence is 14 residues long. The V end lost 0 bases, the J end lost 5 bases, and 8 bases lay between the germline ends. CDR1 is SGDLS, CDR2 YYNGEE, per germline.

The chain has TRBV4-1 and TRBJ2-1; no firm D call. The CDR3 runs 13 residues. Deletions cut 0 bases from V and 9 bases from J, with 9 bases between. Per the germline V gene, CDR1 is MGHRA and CDR2 is YSYEKL. The CDR3, as DNA: TGCGCCAGCAGCCAAGATCCTGAGGCTGAGCAGTTCTTC. Translation gives CASSQDPEAEQFF.

V gene TRBV23-1 combines with J gene TRBJ2-4; a weak D match, TRBD2 (6 bases). TRBV23-1 is sorted into the ORF group, with uncertain function. Deletions cut 1 base from V and 0 bases from J, with 16 bases between. The CDR3 spans 18 residues. CDR3 protein: CASSQWPPLALAKNIQYF. The CDR3 DNA is TGCGCCAGCAGTCAATGGCCCCCCCTAGCGTTAGCCAAAAACATTCAGTACTTC.

V and J are TRBV28 and TRBJ2-5, with no clear D. CDR1 is MDHEN and CDR2 is SYDVKM in the germline V gene. V gave up 5 bases and J gave up 5 bases, with 9 bases separating them. CDR3 length: 12 residues. CDR3 coding DNA: TGTGCCAGCAGTGCGTTCGGGGAGACCCAGTACTTC. It specifies CASSAFGETQYF.